This T cell receptor beta chain appears in the sequencing data of a study of identical twins. Points from the study as a whole: Cord blood beta clonotypes present at high abundance carried fewer insertions; no such pattern appeared in memory repertoires.

As for this clonotype: Its target is not known.

TCRdb recomputed calls from the 5' RACE reads with MiXCR, one row per CDR3 protein. The profile shows around 1.7 million distinct CDR3 sequences, 25% to 35% of them singletons. Germline V CDR1 and CDR2: SGHRS, YFSETQ. The CDR3 is 13 residues long. Trimming cost V 5 bases and J 9 bases; bases outside gene matches: 7. The V gene is TRBV5-1, the J gene TRBJ2-1; the match to TRBD1 covers 8 bases. The source is a newborn girl in good health. The sample taken for sequencing was cord blood. The CDR3, as DNA: TGCGCCAGCAGAGAGGACAGGGTGGCTGAGCAGTTCTTC. Translating gives CASREDRVAEQFF.